This TCR beta chain was identified during a study of OX40 agonist ivuxolimab in advanced cancers. Some background on the complete study: Ivuxolimab, which targeted the costimulatory receptor OX40 (CD134), was an agonistic, fully human IgG2 monoclonal antibody. Intravenous ivuxolimab was administered to patients every 2 weeks at six dose levels: 0.01, 0.1, 0.3, 1.5, 3 and 10 mg/kg. Of the approximately 50 dose-escalation patients, hepatocellular carcinoma was present in about 20, melanoma in around 15, renal cell carcinoma in 9 and head and neck cancer in 9. In the dose-escalation cohort, nearly 85% of patients were male, and the mean age was roughly 56 years with a range of roughly 20 to 80. Patients were allowed to have had prior anti-PD-1, anti-PD-L1 or anti-CTLA-4 therapy, and approximately 40% of the dose-escalation patients had been treated with checkpoint inhibitors. Partial responses occurred in three dose-escalation patients, of whom one had hepatocellular carcinoma and two had cutaneous melanoma. The purpose of peripheral TCRbeta sequencing was to test whether ivuxolimab changed TCR sequence diversity and led to clonal T-cell expansion. The paper reports the monotherapy dose-escalation portion (N of about 50 patients) of the phase I ivuxolimab trial. General study outcomes and caveats: Low levels of normalized T-cell clonal expansion were also seen in some patients who did not respond. Partial responders in the 0.1-3.0 mg/kg groups had among the lowest normalized peripheral clonal expansion, especially among CD8+ T cells. After ivuxolimab, more expanded clones were found on average in CD8+ T cells than in CD4+ T cells. Which antigens the clonally expanded peripheral T cells were specific for was not determined. Clonal expansion of both CD4+ and CD8+ blood T cells was observed from baseline to week 6 at doses 0.1 to 3.0 mg/kg.

The trial excluded patients who had a history of autoimmune disease or were on systemic immunosuppression. Peripheral blood for TCR sequencing was collected from all dose cohorts at baseline, on cycle 4 day 1, and on cycle 7 day 1. Samples were obtained from an open-label, multicenter, first-in-human phase I dose-escalation trial of ivuxolimab. Adults with locally advanced or metastatic head and neck squamous cell, hepatocellular, melanoma or renal cell carcinoma were enrolled in the trial. CD4+ and CD8+ T cells were sorted separately from peripheral blood before TCR sequencing. Points on this clone: Its antigen specificity is not known. No base-level quality is on record; no much larger clone is a single base apart.

For sequencing of the TCRbeta CDR3 region, genomic DNA was extracted from the sorted cells. TCRbeta CDR3 regions were sequenced using the immunoSEQ Assay. Held by TCRdb, this immuneACCESS table contains in-frame sequences only and omits some clones. Under half of the omission traces to an unresolved V gene where checked; the cause of the rest is unknown. The sample table holds roughly 80,000 clones, of which roughly 93% were seen once. The biggest ten clones account for roughly 6.7% of the sample. V is pared back by 5 bases and J by 5 bases, with 13 bases lying between the germline termini. Via the germline V gene (reference sequence), CDR1 is MNHEY and CDR2 SMNVEV. Counted from cysteine to phenylalanine, this CDR3 has 13 amino acids. The kept DNA is CDR3 alone, 39 bases in frame from the first base.

The starting material was CD4+ or CD8+ T cells sorted from blood, obtained in a trial of the OX40 agonist ivuxolimab. The rearrangement combines TRBV27 with TRBJ2-7; there is no confident call for the D gene. This TCR was recovered from an adult with an advanced solid tumor such as melanoma, head and neck, liver or kidney cancer. The CDR3 region: CASSTGNRNEQYF. The DNA is as follows: TGTGCCAGCAGTACGGGCAACAGAAACGAGCAGTACTTC.